The 10 T cell receptor beta chains listed next were all sequenced from one sample in a study of cytomegalovirus exposure and HLA in healthy donors (dated by TCRdb to about 2017). To prepare the library, the immunoSEQ multiplex PCR assay was applied. For the multiplex PCR, a mixture combining 60 forward primers for TCR Vbeta segments and 13 reverse primers for TCR Jbeta segments was used. Here the immuneACCESS table is served through TCRdb, limited to in-frame sequences with V and J called. Missing clones are a known gap in these copies; in checked studies unresolved V genes cover under half, and the rest lacks a known reason. The sample profile shows approximately 160,000 clones; 70% to 85% of them were found once. The leading ten clones occupy 1.4% of the sample. Sequencing used PBMCs. The receptors shown here come from a woman in her 30s in good health and CMV-seropositive.

The chain couples TRBV5-1 to TRBJ1-2, with 8 bases lining up with TRBD1. With V trimmed by 4 bases and J by 4 bases, 9 bases remained unmatched. This CDR3 has 15 residues. Per germline, CDR1 SGHRS and CDR2 YFSETQ. The CDR3 DNA follows: TGCGCCAGCAGCGCCGGACAGGGTATGAGCTATGGCTACACCTTC. This sequence encodes CASSAGQGMSYGYTF.

This chain joins TRBV9 and TRBJ2-5; possibly TRBD2 for D (6 bases). Germline V gene lookup returns CDR1 SGDLS and CDR2 YYNGEE. The CDR3 runs 14 residues. Trimming took 4 bases from V and 1 from J, leaving 11 bases between them. The CDR3 loop reads CASSLGTFQETQYF. For the CDR3, the DNA is TGTGCCAGCAGCCTTGGGACTTTCCAAGAGACCCAGTACTTC.

The chain links TRBV4-1 to TRBJ2-1; the match to TRBD1 covers 9 bases. V lost 5 bases to trimming and J lost 7 bases; unmatched junction nucleotides: 12. The CDR3 contains 16 residues. In germline, CDR1 is MGHRA, CDR2 YSYEKL. Here the CDR3 DNA reads TGCGCCAGCAGCTCCCGGACAGGGGTAAGCGGGAATGAGCAGTTCTTC. It yields the protein CASSSRTGVSGNEQFF.

CDR3 in DNA: TGCGCCAGCAGCCCGGGGACTAGCGGGAGGACCTACGAGCAGTACTTC. Protein: CASSPGTSGRTYEQYF. The J gene is TRBJ2-7, the V gene TRBV5-1, with TRBD2 identical over 15 bases. Germline V CDR1 and CDR2: SGHRS, YFSETQ. This CDR3 has 16 amino acids. The V and J ends lost 4 bases and 2 bases, in that order; junction bases with no gene match: 4.

J is TRBJ2-4 and V is TRBV7-9, with 9 bases matching TRBD1. Losses at the gene ends were 5 bases for V and 0 bases for J; bases not matched to a gene: 5. CDR3 length equals 16 residues. Germline-derived CDR1 and CDR2 are SEHNR and FQNEAQ (reference sequence). The CDR3 DNA follows: TGTGCCAGCAGCCCAAGGACAGGGGCAGCCAAAAACATTCAGTACTTC. Translating it yields CASSPRTGAAKNIQYF.

V gene TRBV7-8 combines with J gene TRBJ1-5, with D tentatively TRBD1 (5 bases). Germline assignment: CDR1 SGHVS and CDR2 FQNEAQ. This CDR3 is 12 amino acids long. The germline V and J ends were trimmed by 7 bases and 3 bases, with 7 bases remaining between them. The CDR3 reads CASTDNNQPQHF. The CDR3 DNA reads TGTGCCAGCACGGACAACAATCAGCCCCAGCATTTT.

The gene calls are TRBV13 and TRBJ1-3; 7 positions match TRBD1. Germline lookup yields CDR1 PRHDT and CDR2 FYEKMQ (reference sequence). The V segment lost 5 bases and the J segment 0 bases; nucleotides outside the gene matches: 7. The length of the CDR3 is 16 residues. CDR3 in amino acids: CASSPRPGGSGNTIYF. In DNA, the CDR3 is TGTGCCAGCAGCCCACGACCAGGGGGCTCTGGAAACACCATATATTTT.

The chain carries TRBV29-1 and TRBJ2-7, with TRBD2 identical over 7 bases. Germline V lookup: CDR1 SQVTM, CDR2 ANQGSEA. This CDR3 is built from 14 residues. J lost 0 bases, V lost 7 bases, and 9 bases had no gene match. CDR3 nucleotides: TGCAGCGCTGCGGGAGACACCCTCTCCTACGAGCAGTACTTC. It yields the protein CSAAGDTLSYEQYF.

This clone was seen a few times. This chain links TRBV10-3 with TRBJ1-1; D may be TRBD1 (6 bases). V was pared by 8 bases and J by 0 bases, with 16 bases between. Germline V gene data show CDR1 as ENHRY and CDR2 as SYGVKD. The length of the CDR3 is 15 residues. In DNA form, the CDR3 reads TGTGCCATCGGGGGCCGGGACACGATGAACACTGAAGCTTTCTTT. It yields the protein CAIGGRDTMNTEAFF.

V usage is TRBV28 and J usage is TRBJ1-3, with 7 positions matching TRBD1. Germline CDR1 MDHEN, CDR2 SYDVKM. Unmatched junction bases numbered 7, after V lost 10 bases and J lost 4 bases. This CDR3 region has 13 residues. The CDR3: CATVQGSGNTIYF. The CDR3 bases are TGTGCCACCGTACAGGGGTCCGGAAACACCATATATTTT.